These T cell receptor beta chains were read from a single sample in a study of identical twins. Via MiXCR, TCRdb re-called the 5' RACE reads, giving one row per CDR3 protein. The sample has roughly 720,000 distinct CDR3 sequences, approximately 18% seen once. The same data also went into a second study, on T cells expressing NK-cell markers.

The sequencing sample was made of PBMCs. These receptors were obtained from a woman between 18 and 29 years old in good health. Each CDR3 is given without its conserved first and last residue.

v_call | cdr3_aa
TRBV28 | ATAPYNEQF
TRBV29-1 | SVEAPSGDVGEAF
TRBV20-1 | SASPGASTDTQY
TRBV12-3/TRBV12-4 | AIETGYTGELF
TRBV20-1 | SAILAGGTDTQY
TRBV12-3/TRBV12-4 | ASSSQGTSYEQY
TRBV5-1 | ASSPPGTSGYNEQF
TRBV7-6 | ASSVSGTKTANTGELF
TRBV9 | ASSRAGGPGETQY
TRBV7-8 | ASSLARRAPQF
TRBV6-1 | ASTSLAGGPSDTQY
TRBV7-3 | ASSKGGINTDTQY
TRBV12-3/TRBV12-4 | ASSARRVRGEKLF
TRBV29-1 | SVYHIEAF
TRBV25-1 | ASSDRVVAQPQH
TRBV7-9 | ASSPIGDGYT
TRBV12-3/TRBV12-4 | ASSFTSREQF
TRBV7-2 | ASSAEGYADTQY
TRBV9 | ASSVRAQPYEQY
TRBV20-1 | SARETGTANEKLF
TRBV20-1 | SARAGGYDSYT
TRBV5-1 | ASSAGRTNEKLF
TRBV5-1 | ASSLAPPGRTYEQY
TRBV5-1 | ASGLGTSGYQETQY
TRBV7-9 | AGGMNSGREF
TRBV5-6 | ASSSIPAEQY
TRBV5-6 | ASRTGDRRFYGYT
TRBV6-5 | ASTKNTEAF
TRBV25-1 | ASSEASGVYTDTQY
TRBV20-1 | SASGREYNEQF
TRBV7-2 | ASSDRTGRVGGNGYT
TRBV3-1 | ASSQDLHGSTEAF
TRBV27 | ASGRQGGRTGELF
TRBV7-2 | ASSRTSGQGAGGELF
TRBV7-2 | ASSLGGQGNEKLF
TRBV6-5 | ASSFNSGVADTQY
TRBV2 | ASNLQP
TRBV20-1 | SASKGAWYIQY
TRBV7-2 | ASSRRSLSNTDTQY
TRBV5-6 | ASSFLGALRGNEQF
TRBV20-1 | SARDRLRSGVPYEQY
TRBV7-2 | ASSLTREGPEQY
TRBV20-1 | SAEARLFYGYT
TRBV11-2 | ASSLDGSWENNEQF
TRBV12-3/TRBV12-4 | ASSPISTLQETQY
TRBV7-6 | ASSSAGPTEAF
TRBV6-5 | ASSYRQVDTEAF
TRBV12-3/TRBV12-4 | ASSRTVHYGYT
TRBV12-3/TRBV12-4 | ASSFGVGGYT
TRBV7-8 | ASSPRGTGDQPQH
TRBV20-1 | SARPVGRGGNEQF
TRBV12-3/TRBV12-4 | ASSLVGGRLTEAF